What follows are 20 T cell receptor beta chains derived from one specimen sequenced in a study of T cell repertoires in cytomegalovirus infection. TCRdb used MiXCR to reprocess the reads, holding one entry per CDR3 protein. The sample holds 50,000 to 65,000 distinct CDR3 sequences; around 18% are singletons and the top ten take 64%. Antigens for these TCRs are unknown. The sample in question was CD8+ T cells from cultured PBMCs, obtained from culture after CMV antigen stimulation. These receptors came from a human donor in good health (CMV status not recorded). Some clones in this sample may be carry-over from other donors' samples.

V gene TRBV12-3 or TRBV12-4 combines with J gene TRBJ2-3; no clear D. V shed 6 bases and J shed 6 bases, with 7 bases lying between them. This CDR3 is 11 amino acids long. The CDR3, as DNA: TGTGCCAGCAGCAGCCCTGATACGCAGTATTTT. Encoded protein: CASSSPDTQYF.

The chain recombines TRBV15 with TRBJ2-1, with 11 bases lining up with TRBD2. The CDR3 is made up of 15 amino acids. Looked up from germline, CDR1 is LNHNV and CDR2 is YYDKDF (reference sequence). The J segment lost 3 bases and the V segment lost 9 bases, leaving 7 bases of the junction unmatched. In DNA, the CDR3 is TGTGCCACAAGGCCTGGGACTAGCGGCTACAATGAGCAGTTCTTC. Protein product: CATRPGTSGYNEQFF.

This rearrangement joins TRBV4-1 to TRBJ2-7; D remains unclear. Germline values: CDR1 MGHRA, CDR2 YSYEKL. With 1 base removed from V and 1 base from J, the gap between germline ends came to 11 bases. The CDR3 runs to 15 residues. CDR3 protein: CASSQVILGSYEQYF. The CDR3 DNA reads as TGCGCCAGCAGCCAAGTTATCCTGGGGTCCTACGAGCAGTACTTC.

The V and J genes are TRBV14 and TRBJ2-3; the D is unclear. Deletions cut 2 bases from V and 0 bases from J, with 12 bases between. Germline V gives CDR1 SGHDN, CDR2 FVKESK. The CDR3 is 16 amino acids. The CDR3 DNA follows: TGTGCCAGCAGCCAACGGACCCCTGAAAGCACAGATACGCAGTATTTT. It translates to CASSQRTPESTDTQYF. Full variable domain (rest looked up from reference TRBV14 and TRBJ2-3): EAGVTQFPSHSVIEKGQTVTLRCDPISGHDNLYWYRRVMGKEIKFLLHFVKESKQDESGMPNNRFLAERTGGTYSTLKVQPAELEDSGVYFCASSQRTPESTDTQYFGPGTRLTVL.

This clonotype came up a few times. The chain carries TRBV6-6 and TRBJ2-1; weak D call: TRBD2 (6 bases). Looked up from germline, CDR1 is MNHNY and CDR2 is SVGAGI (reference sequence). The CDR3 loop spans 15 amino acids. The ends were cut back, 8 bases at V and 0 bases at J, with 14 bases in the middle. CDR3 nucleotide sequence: TGTGCCAGCTCCTATAGCGGAAGCTCCTACAATGAGCAGTTCTTC. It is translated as CASSYSGSSYNEQFF.

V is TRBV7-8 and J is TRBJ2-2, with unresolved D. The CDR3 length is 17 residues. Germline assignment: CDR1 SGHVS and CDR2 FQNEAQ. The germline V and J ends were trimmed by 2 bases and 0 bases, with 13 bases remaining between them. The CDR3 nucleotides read TGTGCCAGCAGCTTACCGGTGCGAGGCCCGAACACCGGGGAGCTGTTTTTT. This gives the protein CASSLPVRGPNTGELFF.

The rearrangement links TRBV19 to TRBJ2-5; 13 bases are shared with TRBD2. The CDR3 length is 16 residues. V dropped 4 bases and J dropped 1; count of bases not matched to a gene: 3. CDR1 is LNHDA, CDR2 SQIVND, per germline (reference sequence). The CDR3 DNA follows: TGTGCCAGTAGTACCGGACTAGCGGGGGTCCAAGAGACCCAGTACTTC. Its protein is CASSTGLAGVQETQYF.

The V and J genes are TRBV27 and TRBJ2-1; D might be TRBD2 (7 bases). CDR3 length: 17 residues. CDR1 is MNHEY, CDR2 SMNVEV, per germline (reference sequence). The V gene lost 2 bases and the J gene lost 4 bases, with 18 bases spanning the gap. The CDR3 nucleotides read TGTGCCAGCAGTTTAACAGGGAGGGTTCTGAGTTACAATGAGCAGTTCTTC. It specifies CASSLTGRVLSYNEQFF.

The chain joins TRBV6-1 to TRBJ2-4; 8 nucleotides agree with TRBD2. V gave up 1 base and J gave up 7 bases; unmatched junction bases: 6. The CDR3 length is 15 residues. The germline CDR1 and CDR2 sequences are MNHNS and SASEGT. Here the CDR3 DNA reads TGTGCCAGCAGTGAAGGGTCTGGCGGGAGGAACATTCAGTACTTC. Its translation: CASSEGSGGRNIQYF.

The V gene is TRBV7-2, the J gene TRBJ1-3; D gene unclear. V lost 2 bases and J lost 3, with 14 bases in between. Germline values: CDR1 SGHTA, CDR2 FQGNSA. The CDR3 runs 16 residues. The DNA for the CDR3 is TGTGCCAGCAGCTTACCCGGATCGGCGGGTGGAAACACCATATATTTT. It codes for CASSLPGSAGGNTIYF.

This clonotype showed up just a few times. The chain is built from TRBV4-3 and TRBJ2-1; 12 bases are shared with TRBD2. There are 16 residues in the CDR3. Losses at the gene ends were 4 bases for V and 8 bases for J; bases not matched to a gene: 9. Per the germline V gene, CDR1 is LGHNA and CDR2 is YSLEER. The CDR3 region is CASSPQTSGGIYEQFF. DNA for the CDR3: TGCGCCAGCAGCCCCCAAACTAGCGGGGGGATCTATGAGCAGTTCTTC.

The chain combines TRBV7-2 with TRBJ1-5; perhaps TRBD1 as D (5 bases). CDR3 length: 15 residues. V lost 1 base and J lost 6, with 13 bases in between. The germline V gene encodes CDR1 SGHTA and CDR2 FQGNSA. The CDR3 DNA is TGTGCCAGCAGCTTAGGTTTTGGGGACCTTCAGCCCCAGCATTTT. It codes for CASSLGFGDLQPQHF.

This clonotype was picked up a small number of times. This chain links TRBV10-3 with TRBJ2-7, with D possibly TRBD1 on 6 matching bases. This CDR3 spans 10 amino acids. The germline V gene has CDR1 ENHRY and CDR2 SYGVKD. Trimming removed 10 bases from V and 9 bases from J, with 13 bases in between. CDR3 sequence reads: CATRGVGQYF. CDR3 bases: TGTGCCACCAGGGGAGTCGGGCAGTACTTC.

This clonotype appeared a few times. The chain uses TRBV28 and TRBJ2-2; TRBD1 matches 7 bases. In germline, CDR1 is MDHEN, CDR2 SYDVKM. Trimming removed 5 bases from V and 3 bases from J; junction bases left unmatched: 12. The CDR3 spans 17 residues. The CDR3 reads CASSSNRGLSHTGELFF. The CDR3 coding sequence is TGTGCCAGCAGTAGTAACAGGGGCCTGTCCCACACCGGGGAGCTGTTTTTT.

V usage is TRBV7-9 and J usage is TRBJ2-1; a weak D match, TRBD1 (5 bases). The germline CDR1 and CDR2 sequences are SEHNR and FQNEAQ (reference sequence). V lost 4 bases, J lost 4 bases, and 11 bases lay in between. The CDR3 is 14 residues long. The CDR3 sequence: CASSYGQIYNEQFF. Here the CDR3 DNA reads TGTGCCAGCAGCTATGGACAAATTTACAATGAGCAGTTCTTC.

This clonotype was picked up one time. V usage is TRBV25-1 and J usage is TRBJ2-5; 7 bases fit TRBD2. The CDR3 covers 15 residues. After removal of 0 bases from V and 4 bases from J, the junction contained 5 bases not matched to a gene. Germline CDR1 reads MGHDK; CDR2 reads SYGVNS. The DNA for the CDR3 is TGTGCCAGCAGTGAATACGGGGGGAAGGGAGAGACCCAGTACTTC. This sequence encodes CASSEYGGKGETQYF. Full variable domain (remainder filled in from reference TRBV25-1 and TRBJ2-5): EADIYQTPRYLVIGTGKKITLECSQTMGHDKMYWYQQDPGMELHLIHYSYGVNSTEKGDLSSESTVSRIRTEHFPLTLESARPSHTSQYLCASSEYGGKGETQYFGPGTRLLVL.

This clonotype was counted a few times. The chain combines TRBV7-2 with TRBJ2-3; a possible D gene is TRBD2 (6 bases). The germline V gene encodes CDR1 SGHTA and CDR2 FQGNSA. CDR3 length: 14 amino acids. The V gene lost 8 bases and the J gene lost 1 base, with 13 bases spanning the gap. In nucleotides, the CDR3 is TGTGCCAGCCCAGGAGGGTCAGGCACAGATACGCAGTATTTT. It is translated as CASPGGSGTDTQYF. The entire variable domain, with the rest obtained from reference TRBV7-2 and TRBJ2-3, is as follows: GAGVSQSPSNKVTEKGKDVELRCDPISGHTALYWYRQSLGQGLEFLIYFQGNSAPDKSGLPSDRFSAERTGGSVSTLTIQRTQQEDSAVYLCASPGGSGTDTQYFGPGTRLTVL.

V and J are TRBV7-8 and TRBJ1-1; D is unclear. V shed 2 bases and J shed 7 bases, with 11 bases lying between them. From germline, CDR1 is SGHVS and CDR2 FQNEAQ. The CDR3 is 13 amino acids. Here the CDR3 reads CASSLMPPFEAFF. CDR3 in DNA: TGTGCCAGCAGCTTAATGCCTCCATTTGAAGCTTTCTTT.

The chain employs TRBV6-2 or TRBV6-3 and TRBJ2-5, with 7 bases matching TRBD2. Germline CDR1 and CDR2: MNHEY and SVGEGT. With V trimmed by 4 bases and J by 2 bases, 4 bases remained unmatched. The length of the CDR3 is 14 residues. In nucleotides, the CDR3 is TGTGCCAGCAGTTCCCGGGGGGATCAAGAGACCCAGTACTTC. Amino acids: CASSSRGDQETQYF.

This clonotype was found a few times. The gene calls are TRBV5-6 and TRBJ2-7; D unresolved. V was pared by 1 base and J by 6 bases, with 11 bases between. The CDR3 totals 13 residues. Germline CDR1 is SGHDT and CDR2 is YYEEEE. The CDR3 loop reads CASSLSWVSEQYF. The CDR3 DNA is TGTGCCAGCAGCTTGTCTTGGGTGAGCGAGCAGTACTTC.